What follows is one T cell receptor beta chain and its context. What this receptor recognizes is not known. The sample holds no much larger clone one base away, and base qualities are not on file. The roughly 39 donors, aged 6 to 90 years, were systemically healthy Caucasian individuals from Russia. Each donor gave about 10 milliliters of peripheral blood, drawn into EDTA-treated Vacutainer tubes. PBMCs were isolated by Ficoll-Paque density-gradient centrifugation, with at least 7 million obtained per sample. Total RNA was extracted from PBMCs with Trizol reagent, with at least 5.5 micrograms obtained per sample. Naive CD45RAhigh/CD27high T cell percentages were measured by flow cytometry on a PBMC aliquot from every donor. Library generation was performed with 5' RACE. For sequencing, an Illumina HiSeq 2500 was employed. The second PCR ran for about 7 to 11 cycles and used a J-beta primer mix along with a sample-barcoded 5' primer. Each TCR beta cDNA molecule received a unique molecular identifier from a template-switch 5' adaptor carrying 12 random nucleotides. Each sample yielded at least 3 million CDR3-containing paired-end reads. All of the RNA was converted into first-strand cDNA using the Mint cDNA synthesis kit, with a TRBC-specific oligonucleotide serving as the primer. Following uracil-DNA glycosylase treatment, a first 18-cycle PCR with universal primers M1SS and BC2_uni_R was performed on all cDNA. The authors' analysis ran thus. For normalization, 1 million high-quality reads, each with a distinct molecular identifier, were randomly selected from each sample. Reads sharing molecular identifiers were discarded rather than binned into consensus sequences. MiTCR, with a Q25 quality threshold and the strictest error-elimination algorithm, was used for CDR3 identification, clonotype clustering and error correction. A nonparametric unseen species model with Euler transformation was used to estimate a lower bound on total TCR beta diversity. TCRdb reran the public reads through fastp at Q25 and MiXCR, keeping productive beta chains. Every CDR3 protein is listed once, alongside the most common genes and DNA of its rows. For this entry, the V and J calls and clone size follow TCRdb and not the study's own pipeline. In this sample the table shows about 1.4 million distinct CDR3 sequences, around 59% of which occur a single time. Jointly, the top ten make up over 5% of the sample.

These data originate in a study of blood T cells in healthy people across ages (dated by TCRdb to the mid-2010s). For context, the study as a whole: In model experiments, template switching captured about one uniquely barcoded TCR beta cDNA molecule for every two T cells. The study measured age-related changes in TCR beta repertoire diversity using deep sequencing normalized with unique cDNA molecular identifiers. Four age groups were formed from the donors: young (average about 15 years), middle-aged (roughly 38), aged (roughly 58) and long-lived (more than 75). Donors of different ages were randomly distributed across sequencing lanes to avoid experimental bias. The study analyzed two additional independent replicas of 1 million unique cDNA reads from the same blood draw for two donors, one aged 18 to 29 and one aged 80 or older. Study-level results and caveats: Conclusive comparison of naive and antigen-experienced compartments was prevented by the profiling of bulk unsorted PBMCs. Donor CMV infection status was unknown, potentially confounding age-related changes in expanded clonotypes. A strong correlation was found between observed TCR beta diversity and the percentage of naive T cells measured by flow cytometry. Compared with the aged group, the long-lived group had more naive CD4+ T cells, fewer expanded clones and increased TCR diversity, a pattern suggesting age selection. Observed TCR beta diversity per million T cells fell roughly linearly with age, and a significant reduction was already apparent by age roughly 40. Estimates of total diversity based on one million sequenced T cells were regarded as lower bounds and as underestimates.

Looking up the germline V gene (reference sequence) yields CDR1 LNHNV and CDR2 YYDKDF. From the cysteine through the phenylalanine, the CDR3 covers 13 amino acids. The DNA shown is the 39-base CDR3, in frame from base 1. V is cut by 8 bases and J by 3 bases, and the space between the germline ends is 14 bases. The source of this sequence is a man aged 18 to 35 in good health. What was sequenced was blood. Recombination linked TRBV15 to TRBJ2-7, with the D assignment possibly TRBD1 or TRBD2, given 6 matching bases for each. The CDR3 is CATGGDIFYEQYF. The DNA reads TGTGCCACCGGCGGGGACATTTTCTACGAGCAGTACTTC. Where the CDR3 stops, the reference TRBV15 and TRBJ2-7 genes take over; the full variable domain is DAMVIQNPRYQVTQFGKPVTLSCSQTLNHNVMYWYQQKSSQAPKLLFHYYDKDFNNEADTPDNFQSRRPNTSFCFLDIRSPGLGDTAMYLCATGGDIFYEQYFGPGTRLTVT.